The present entry profiles one TCR beta chain with its context. Alongside a J-beta primer mix, a sample-barcoded 5' primer served in a second PCR lasting about 6 to 12 cycles. A single record per CDR3 protein comes from TCRdb applying MiXCR to the 5' RACE reads. This sample has about 1.4 million distinct CDR3 sequences, with almost 60% found just once. The source of the sample is a study of blood T cells in healthy people across ages. The CDR3 is made up of 11 amino acids. The V end lost 5 bases, the J end lost 8 bases, and 7 bases lay between the germline ends. Per the germline V gene, CDR1 is SEHNR and CDR2 is FQNEAQ (reference sequence).

The chain is built from TRBV7-9 and TRBJ2-1; D not certain. The sequencing input was blood. The receptor comes from a man aged 18 to 35 in good health. The CDR3 is CASSPSHEQFF. CDR3 nucleotides: TGTGCCAGCAGCCCAAGCCATGAGCAGTTCTTC.